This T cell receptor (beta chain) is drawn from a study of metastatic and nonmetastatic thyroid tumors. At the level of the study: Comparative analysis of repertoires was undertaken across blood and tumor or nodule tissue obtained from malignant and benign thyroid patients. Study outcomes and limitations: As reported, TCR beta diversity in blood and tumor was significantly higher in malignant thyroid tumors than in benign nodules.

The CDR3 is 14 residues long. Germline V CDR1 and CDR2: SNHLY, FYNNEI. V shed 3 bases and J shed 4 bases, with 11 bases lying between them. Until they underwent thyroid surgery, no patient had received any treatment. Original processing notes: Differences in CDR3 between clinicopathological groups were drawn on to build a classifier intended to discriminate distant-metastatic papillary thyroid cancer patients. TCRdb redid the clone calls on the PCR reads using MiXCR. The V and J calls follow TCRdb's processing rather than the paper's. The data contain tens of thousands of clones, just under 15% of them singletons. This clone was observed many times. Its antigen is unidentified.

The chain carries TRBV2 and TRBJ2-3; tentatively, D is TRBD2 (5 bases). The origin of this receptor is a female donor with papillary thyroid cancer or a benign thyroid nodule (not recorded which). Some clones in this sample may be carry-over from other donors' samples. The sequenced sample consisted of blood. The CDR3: CASSDGRGPDTQYF. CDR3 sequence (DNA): TGTGCCAGCAGTGATGGACGGGGTCCAGATACGCAGTATTTT.